This TCR beta chain was profiled in a study of tumor and adjacent non-tumor tissue in lung cancer. Turning to the study itself: Each sample yielded a few million productive TCRbeta reads on average.

A modified ARM-PCR protocol with three rounds of nested PCR amplified TCRbeta. TCRdb used MiXCR to reprocess the multiplex PCR reads, holding one entry per CDR3 protein. The data contain about 200,000 distinct CDR3 sequences, less than 80% of them singletons. RNA was extracted from bulk tissue without any cell sorting. Comment on this clonotype: What it binds is not known.

The CDR3 is 14 residues long. Germline-derived CDR1 and CDR2 are DFQATT and SNEGSKA (reference sequence). Trimming took 8 bases from V and 7 from J; bases not matched to a gene: 14. Study results and caveats: Tumor TCR diversity, when higher, was linked to shorter survival.

The sequencing sample was made of lung tumor tissue. The TCR originated in a man aged 55 to 70 with non-small cell lung cancer. The gene calls are TRBV20-1 and TRBJ1-5, with 7 bases that match TRBD1. CDR3 coding DNA: TGCAGTACTTCCTCTAGACAGGGATGGCAGCCCCAGCATTTT. Translation gives CSTSSRQGWQPQHF.